The 18 T cell receptor beta chains reported below all come from one sample, sequenced in a study of blood T cells in healthy people across ages. A sample-barcoded 5' primer and a J-beta primer mix were used in a second PCR of roughly 7 to 11 cycles. TCRdb used MiXCR to reprocess the 5' RACE reads, holding one entry per CDR3 protein. The data contain hundreds of thousands of distinct CDR3 sequences, around 31% of them seen just once; the ten biggest clones take up approximately 14%. Material: blood. These receptors all come from a woman older than 75 in good health.

This chain links TRBV2 with TRBJ1-1; D not resolved. Germline V gives CDR1 SNHLY, CDR2 FYNNEI. V gave up 6 bases and J gave up 0 bases, with 8 bases separating them. The CDR3 sequence is 13 residues long. The CDR3 DNA reads as TGTGCCAGCAGGGACGGACTGAACACTGAAGCTTTCTTT. This translates into CASRDGLNTEAFF.

Only a few counts were recorded for this clonotype. This chain uses TRBV14 with TRBJ1-5; 8 bases line up with TRBD1. Germline CDR1 reads SGHDN; CDR2 reads FVKESK. The CDR3 has 16 residues. Trimming at V came to 4 bases and at J to 7 bases, leaving 12 bases not matched to a gene. CDR3 nucleotides: TGTGCCAGCAGCCCCCTCGTTGGACAGGGATGCCAGCCCCAGCATTTT. Translated, it gives CASSPLVGQGCQPQHF.

This clonotype has a handful of counts. A read error may explain this, as a much larger clone is one base away. The CDR3 protein is CASSLDLYNEQYF. In DNA, the CDR3 is TGCGCCAGCAGCTTGGATTTGTACAATGAGCAGTACTTC. V and J are TRBV5-1 and TRBJ2-1; D gene uncertain. The tail of the sequence fits TRBJ2-7 better, so the J call may be wrong. Per germline, CDR1 SGHRS and CDR2 YFSETQ. The CDR3 loop spans 13 amino acids.

This clonotype was detected many times. The rearrangement links TRBV7-2 to TRBJ2-1; 7 bases map to TRBD2. The DNA matches TRBJ2-7 better at its end, which makes the J call doubtful. CDR3 length equals 17 residues. Per the germline V gene, CDR1 is SGHTA and CDR2 is FQGNSA. CDR3 DNA: TGTGCCAGCAGCGTCAGTCTGGGGCGGGGGAGCGACAATGAGCAGTACTTC. Translated, it gives CASSVSLGRGSDNEQYF.

The genes are TRBV20-1 and TRBJ1-6, with D possibly being TRBD1 (5 bases). V was clipped by 6 bases and J by 2 bases, with 11 bases between them. CDR1 DFQATT and CDR2 SNEGSKA come from the germline V gene (reference sequence). The CDR3 is made up of 14 amino acids. The CDR3: CSASMGAYNSPLHF. The CDR3 nucleotides are TGCAGTGCGTCTATGGGGGCCTATAATTCACCCCTCCACTTT.

The table lists this clonotype with many counts. V is TRBV3-1 and J is TRBJ2-3, with TRBD2 as a possible D gene (6 bases). V was cut by 1 base and J by 0 bases, with 8 bases left in between. The CDR3 sequence is 15 residues long. From germline, CDR1 is LGHDT and CDR2 YNNKEL (reference sequence). The CDR3 nucleotides are TGTGCCAGCAGCCAAGGTGCGGGGAGCACAGATACGCAGTATTTT. The encoded protein is CASSQGAGSTDTQYF.

This clonotype appeared many times. This chain connects TRBV7-2 to TRBJ2-5, with D tentatively TRBD2 (5 bases). Trimming removed 8 bases from V and 0 bases from J, with 13 bases in between. CDR3 length: 14 residues. The V gene's germline CDR1 is SGHTA and CDR2 FQGNSA. This CDR3 reads CASGGRRYQETQYF. CDR3 coding DNA: TGTGCCAGCGGCGGGCGGAGGTACCAAGAGACCCAGTACTTC.

This clonotype has just a few counts. The chain has TRBV20-1 and TRBJ1-5; D is ambiguous. This CDR3 comprises 12 residues. V shed 2 bases and J shed 9 bases, with 11 bases lying between them. Germline V lookup: CDR1 DFQATT, CDR2 SNEGSKA (reference sequence). The CDR3 loop reads CSARTATRPQHF. The DNA for the CDR3 is TGCAGTGCTAGAACTGCGACTCGGCCCCAGCATTTT.

The chain carries TRBV11-2 and TRBJ2-3, with 10 nucleotides matching TRBD1. The J segment lost 5 bases and the V segment lost 3 bases, leaving 11 bases of the junction unmatched. This CDR3 has 17 residues. CDR1 SGHAT and CDR2 FQNNGV come from the germline V gene. CDR3 sequence: CASSLETDRGRKDTQYF. The CDR3 DNA sequence: TGTGCCAGCAGCTTGGAAACAGACAGGGGGCGCAAAGATACGCAGTATTTT. The full variable domain, its missing parts supplied by reference TRBV11-2 and TRBJ2-3, is EAGVAQSPRYKIIEKRQSVAFWCNPISGHATLYWYQQILGQGPKLLIQFQNNGVVDDSQLPKDRFSAERLKGVDSTLKIQPAKLEDSAVYLCASSLETDRGRKDTQYFGPGTRLTVL.

J is TRBJ1-5 and V is TRBV30; 8 bases fit TRBD1. J gave up 3 bases and V 3 bases, and 10 bases lay outside the gene matches. Germline loops: CDR1 GTSNPN, CDR2 SVGIG (reference sequence). CDR3 length equals 16 residues. This CDR3 reads CAWSGDRSLINQPQHF. As DNA, the CDR3 is TGTGCCTGGAGCGGGGACAGGTCCCTAATCAATCAGCCCCAGCATTTT.

This clonotype was found once. V usage is TRBV11-2 and J usage is TRBJ1-2; no reliable D call. The CDR3 has 15 residues. The germline V gene encodes CDR1 SGHAT and CDR2 FQNNGV. The V gene lost 2 bases and the J gene lost 4 bases, with 14 bases spanning the gap. The CDR3 here is CASSLRGSTSYGYTF. CDR3 DNA sequence: TGTGCCAGCAGCTTACGAGGCAGCACCAGCTATGGCTACACCTTC.

This clonotype occurred a few times. The J gene is TRBJ1-1, the V gene TRBV7-3, with D uncertain. The V end was cut by 2 bases, the J end by 3 bases, with 7 bases between. Germline V gene lookup returns CDR1 SGHTA and CDR2 FQGTGA. This CDR3 region has 13 residues. The CDR3 is CASSLEADTEAFF. In DNA, the CDR3 is TGTGCCAGCAGCTTAGAGGCTGACACTGAAGCTTTCTTT.

The sample holds many counts of this clonotype. This chain uses TRBV7-2 with TRBJ2-3; TRBD2 aligns across 9 bases. Germline-derived CDR1 and CDR2 are SGHTA and FQGNSA. CDR3 size: 16 residues. Germline trimming cut 5 bases from V and 4 bases from J; bases unmatched to any gene: 10. CDR3 DNA sequence: TGTGCCAGCAGCCCTCGACTAGCGGTGAATTCAGATACGCAGTATTTT. Amino acids: CASSPRLAVNSDTQYF.

This clonotype was counted a few times. This sequence joins TRBV11-2 and TRBJ2-7; the match to TRBD1 covers 10 bases. Germline values: CDR1 SGHAT, CDR2 FQNNGV. The CDR3 is 15 residues long. The ends lost 5 bases at V and 7 bases at J; junction bases unmatched: 11. This CDR3 reads CASSRRDRGKNEQYF. CDR3 DNA sequence: TGTGCCAGCAGCCGCCGGGACAGGGGAAAGAATGAGCAGTACTTC.

This clonotype was counted ten times or more. The J gene is TRBJ2-5, the V gene TRBV20-1; 8 bases agree with TRBD2. The germline V gene has CDR1 DFQATT and CDR2 SNEGSKA (reference sequence). The CDR3 runs 13 residues. The J segment lost 5 bases and the V segment lost 6 bases, leaving 8 bases of the junction unmatched. DNA of the CDR3: TGCAGTGCGCCGAGCGGGGGCCGGGAGACCCAGTACTTC. As protein: CSAPSGGRETQYF.

The chain links TRBV5-1 to TRBJ1-1; D perhaps matches TRBD1 (5 bases). The germline V gene encodes CDR1 SGHRS and CDR2 YFSETQ. The CDR3 covers 14 residues. V lost 4 bases and J 4 bases, leaving 14 bases between the germline ends. The CDR3 coding sequence is TGCGCCAGCAGCCCATCGTCAGGGCTCACTGAAGCTTTCTTT. Amino acids: CASSPSSGLTEAFF.

This chain uses TRBV7-9 with TRBJ1-6; D gene unclear. The germline V gene encodes CDR1 SEHNR and CDR2 FQNEAQ (reference sequence). Trimming removed 5 bases at V and 6 bases at J, with 11 bases between. This CDR3 region has 14 residues. CDR3: CASSAGPFNSPLHF. CDR3 nucleotides: TGTGCCAGCAGCGCGGGCCCCTTTAATTCACCCCTCCACTTT.

This clonotype was seen many times. The V and J genes are TRBV27 and TRBJ1-2, with D possibly TRBD1 on 5 matching bases. V dropped 3 bases and J dropped 2 bases, with 10 bases sitting between them. The CDR3 sequence is 14 residues long. Germline CDR1 and CDR2: MNHEY and SMNVEV (reference sequence). The CDR3 DNA sequence: TGTGCCAGCAGTTTTAGGACACCAAACTATGGCTACACCTTC. Residues: CASSFRTPNYGYTF.